The T cell receptor (beta chain) described here comes from a study of molecular identifiers for immune sequencing clone quantification. Previously published methods and listed TCR primers were used for the bulk TCR libraries. TCRdb analysed the PCR reads with MiXCR anew, one entry per CDR3 protein. The profile shows some 590,000 distinct CDR3 sequences, roughly 23% of them singletons. The authors sorted naive CD8 T cells as CD8+CD4-CCR7+CD45RA+. This receptor was obtained from a human donor in good health. Some libraries in this study had Jurkat cell RNA spiked in. The sample was naive CD8+ T cells from blood, with Jurkat cell RNA spiked in. Subset here: FACS-sorted CD8+CD4-CCR7+CD45RA+ naive T cells.

DNA of the CDR3: TGTGCCAGCACCAAAATGGGACAAAAGAACACCGGGGAGCTGTTTTTT. Its translation is CASTKMGQKNTGELFF. The chain combines TRBV2 with TRBJ2-2, with D perhaps matching TRBD1 (6 bases). In germline, CDR1 is SNHLY, CDR2 FYNNEI. The CDR3 spans 16 residues. V lost 7 bases and J 1 base, leaving 16 bases between the germline ends.